This T cell receptor (beta chain) was sequenced in a study of T-cell memory formation after mild COVID-19. TCRdb independently ran MiXCR on the 5' RACE reads; one entry per CDR3 protein. The sample has 340,000 or so distinct CDR3 sequences; 10% to 15% are singletons. V trimming: 3 bases; J trimming: 3 bases; junction bases outside the gene matches: 8. The CDR3 covers 15 residues. Germline CDR1 and CDR2: SGHRS and YFSETQ. The sequencing sample was made of PBMCs or a T cell subset sorted from them (not recorded which). This TCR was sampled from a young man who had mild COVID-19 (a few samples of this study predate the infection). Cell type and time point are not known. The genes are TRBV5-1 and TRBJ2-7; 8 bases are a match to TRBD2. CDR3 sequence reads: CASSWGTSFYYEQYF. In DNA form, the CDR3 reads TGCGCCAGCAGCTGGGGGACTAGTTTCTACTACGAGCAGTACTTC.